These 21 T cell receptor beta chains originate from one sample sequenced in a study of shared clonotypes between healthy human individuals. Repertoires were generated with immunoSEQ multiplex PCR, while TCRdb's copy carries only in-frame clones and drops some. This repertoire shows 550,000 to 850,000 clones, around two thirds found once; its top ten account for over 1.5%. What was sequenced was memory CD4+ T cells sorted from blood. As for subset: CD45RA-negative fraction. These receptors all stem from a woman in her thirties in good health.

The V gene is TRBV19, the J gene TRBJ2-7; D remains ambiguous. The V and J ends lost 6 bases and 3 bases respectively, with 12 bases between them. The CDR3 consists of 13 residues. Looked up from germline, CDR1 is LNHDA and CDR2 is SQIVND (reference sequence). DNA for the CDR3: TGTGCCAGTAGCGGAATCGGATACTACGAGCAGTACTTC. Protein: CASSGIGYYEQYF.

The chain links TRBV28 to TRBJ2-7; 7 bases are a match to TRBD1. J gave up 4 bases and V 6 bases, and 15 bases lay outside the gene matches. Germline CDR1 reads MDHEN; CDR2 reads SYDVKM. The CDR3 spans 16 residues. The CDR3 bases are TGTGCCAGCAGCTCCCCCAGGGGGAACCTAGTATACGAGCAGTACTTC. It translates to CASSSPRGNLVYEQYF. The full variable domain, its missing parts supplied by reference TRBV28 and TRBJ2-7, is DVKVTQSSRYLVKRTGEKVFLECVQDMDHENMFWYRQDPGLGLRLIYFSYDVKMKEKGDIPEGYSVSREKKERFSLILESASTNQTSMYLCASSSPRGNLVYEQYFGPGTRLTVT.

This CDR3 is CASSVGTGDLNTEAFF. CDR3 bases: TGTGCCAGCAGTGTAGGGACAGGAGACTTGAACACTGAAGCTTTCTTT. The rearrangement uses TRBV6-1 and TRBJ1-1; TRBD1 aligns across 8 bases. This CDR3 is built from 16 residues. Germline CDR1 is MNHNS and CDR2 is SASEGT. Trimming removed 4 bases from V and 0 bases from J; junction bases left unmatched: 7.

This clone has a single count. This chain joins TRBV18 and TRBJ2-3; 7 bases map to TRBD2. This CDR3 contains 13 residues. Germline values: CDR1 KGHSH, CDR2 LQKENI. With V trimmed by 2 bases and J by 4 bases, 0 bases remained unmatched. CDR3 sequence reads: CASSPAGADTQYF. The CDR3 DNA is TGTGCCAGCTCACCAGCGGGAGCAGATACGCAGTATTTT.

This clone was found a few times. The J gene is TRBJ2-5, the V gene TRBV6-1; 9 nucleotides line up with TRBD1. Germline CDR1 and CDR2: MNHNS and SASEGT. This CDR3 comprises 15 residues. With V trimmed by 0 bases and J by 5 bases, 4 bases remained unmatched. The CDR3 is CASSEAGTGKETQYF. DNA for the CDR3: TGTGCCAGCAGTGAAGCGGGGACAGGGAAGGAGACCCAGTACTTC.

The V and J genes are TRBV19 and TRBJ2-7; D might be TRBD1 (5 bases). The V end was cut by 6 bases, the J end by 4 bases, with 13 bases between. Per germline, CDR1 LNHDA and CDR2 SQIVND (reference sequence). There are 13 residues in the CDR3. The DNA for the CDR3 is TGTGCCAGTAGCGACAGTGCAAGGTACGAGCAGTACTTC. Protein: CASSDSARYEQYF.

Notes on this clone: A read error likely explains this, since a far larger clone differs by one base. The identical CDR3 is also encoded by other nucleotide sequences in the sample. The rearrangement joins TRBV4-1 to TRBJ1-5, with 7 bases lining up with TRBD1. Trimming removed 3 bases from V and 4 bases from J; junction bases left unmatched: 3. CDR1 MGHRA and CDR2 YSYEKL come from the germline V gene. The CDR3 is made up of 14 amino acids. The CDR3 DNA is TGCGCCAGCAGCCAGGAGACAGGGAATCAGCCCCAGCATTTT. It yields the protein CASSQETGNQPQHF.

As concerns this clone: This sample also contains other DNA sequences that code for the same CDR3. As DNA, the CDR3 is TGTGCCAGCAGCTTAGGCGGAAGCTCCTACAATGAGCAGTTCTTC. It codes for CASSLGGSSYNEQFF. J is TRBJ2-1 and V is TRBV11-2; D not resolved. The CDR3 contains 15 residues. The germline CDR1 and CDR2 sequences are SGHAT and FQNNGV. V shed 1 base and J shed 0 bases, with 7 bases lying between them.

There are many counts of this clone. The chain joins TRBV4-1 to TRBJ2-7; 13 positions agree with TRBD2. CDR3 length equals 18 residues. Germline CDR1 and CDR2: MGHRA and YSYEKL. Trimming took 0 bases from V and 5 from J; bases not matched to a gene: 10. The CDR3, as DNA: TGCGCCAGCAGCCAAGAGGGTCGACTAGCGGGAGGTCGGGACGAGCAGTACTTC. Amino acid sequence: CASSQEGRLAGGRDEQYF.

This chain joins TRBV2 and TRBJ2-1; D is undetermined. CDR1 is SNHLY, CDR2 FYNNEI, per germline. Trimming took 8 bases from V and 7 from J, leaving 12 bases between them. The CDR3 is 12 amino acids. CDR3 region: CASQLQLNEQFF. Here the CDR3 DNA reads TGTGCCAGCCAATTACAACTGAATGAGCAGTTCTTC.

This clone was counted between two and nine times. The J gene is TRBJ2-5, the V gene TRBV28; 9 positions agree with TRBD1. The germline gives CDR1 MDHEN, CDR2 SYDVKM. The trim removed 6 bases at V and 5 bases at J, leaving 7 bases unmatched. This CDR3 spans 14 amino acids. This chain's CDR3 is CASSRDRVMETQYF. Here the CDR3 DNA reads TGTGCCAGCAGCCGGGACAGGGTTATGGAGACCCAGTACTTC.

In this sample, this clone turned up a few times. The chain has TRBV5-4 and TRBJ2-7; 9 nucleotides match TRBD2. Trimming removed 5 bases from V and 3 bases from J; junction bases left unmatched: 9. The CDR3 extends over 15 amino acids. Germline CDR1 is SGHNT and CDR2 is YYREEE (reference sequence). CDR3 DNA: TGTGCCAGCAGTCCCGGGACTAGCCAGGACTACGAGCAGTACTTC. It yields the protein CASSPGTSQDYEQYF. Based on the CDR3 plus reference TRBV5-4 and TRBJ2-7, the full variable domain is ETGVTQSPTHLIKTRGQQVTLRCSSQSGHNTVSWYQQALGQGPQFIFQYYREEENGRGNFPPRFSGLQFPNYSSELNVNALELDDSALYLCASSPGTSQDYEQYFGPGTRLTVT.

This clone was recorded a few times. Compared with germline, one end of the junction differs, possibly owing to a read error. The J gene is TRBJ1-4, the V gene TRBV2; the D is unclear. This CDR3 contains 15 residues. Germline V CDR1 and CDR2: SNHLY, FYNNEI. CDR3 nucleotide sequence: TGTGCCAGCAGGGAAGGGTCTTCAACTAATGAAAAACTGTTTTTT. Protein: CASREGSSTNEKLFF.

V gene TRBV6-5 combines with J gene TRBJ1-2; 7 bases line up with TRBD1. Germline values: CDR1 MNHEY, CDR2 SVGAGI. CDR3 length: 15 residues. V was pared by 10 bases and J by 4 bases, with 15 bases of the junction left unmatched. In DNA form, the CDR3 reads TGTGCCACCAGGGGGTTGGCGCACTACGGCTATGGCTACACCTTC. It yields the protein CATRGLAHYGYGYTF.

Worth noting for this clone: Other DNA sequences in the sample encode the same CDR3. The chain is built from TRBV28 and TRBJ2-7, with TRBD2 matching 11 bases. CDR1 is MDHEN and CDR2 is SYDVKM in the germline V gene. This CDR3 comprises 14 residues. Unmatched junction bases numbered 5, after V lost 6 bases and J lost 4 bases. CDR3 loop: CASSLAGGGYEQYF. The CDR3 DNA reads TGTGCCAGCAGCTTAGCGGGAGGGGGGTACGAGCAGTACTTC.

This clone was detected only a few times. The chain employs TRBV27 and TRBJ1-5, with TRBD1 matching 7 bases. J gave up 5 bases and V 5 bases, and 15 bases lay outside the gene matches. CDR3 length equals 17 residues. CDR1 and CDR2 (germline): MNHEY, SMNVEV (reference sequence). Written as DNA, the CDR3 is TGTGCCAGCAGTCTCCGGACAGGCAGCCAAACCGATCAGCCCCAGCATTTT. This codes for CASSLRTGSQTDQPQHF.

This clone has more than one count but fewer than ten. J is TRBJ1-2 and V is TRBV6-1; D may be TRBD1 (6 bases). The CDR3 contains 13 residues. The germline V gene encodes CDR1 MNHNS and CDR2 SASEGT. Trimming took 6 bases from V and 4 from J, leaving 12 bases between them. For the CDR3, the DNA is TGTGCCAGCAGGACTCAGGGGATCTATGGCTACACCTTC. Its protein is CASRTQGIYGYTF.

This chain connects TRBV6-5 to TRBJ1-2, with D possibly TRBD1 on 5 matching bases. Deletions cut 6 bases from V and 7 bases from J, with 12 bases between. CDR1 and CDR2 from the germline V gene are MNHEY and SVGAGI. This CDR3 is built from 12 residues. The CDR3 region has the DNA TGTGCCAGCAGACTGGGGGGTAGTGGCTACACCTTC. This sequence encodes CASRLGGSGYTF.

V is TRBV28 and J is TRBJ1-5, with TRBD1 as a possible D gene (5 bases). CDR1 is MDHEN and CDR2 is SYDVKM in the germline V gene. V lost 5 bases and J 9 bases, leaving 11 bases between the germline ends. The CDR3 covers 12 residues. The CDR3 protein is CASSKQETPQHF. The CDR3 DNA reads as TGTGCCAGCAGTAAACAGGAAACGCCCCAGCATTTT.

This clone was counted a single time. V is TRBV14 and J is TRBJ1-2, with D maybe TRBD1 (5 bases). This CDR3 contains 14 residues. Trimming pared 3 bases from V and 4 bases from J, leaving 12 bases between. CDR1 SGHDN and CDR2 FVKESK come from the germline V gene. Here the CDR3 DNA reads TGTGCCAGCAGCCAGCGGGACGGCTTCTATGGCTACACCTTC. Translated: CASSQRDGFYGYTF.

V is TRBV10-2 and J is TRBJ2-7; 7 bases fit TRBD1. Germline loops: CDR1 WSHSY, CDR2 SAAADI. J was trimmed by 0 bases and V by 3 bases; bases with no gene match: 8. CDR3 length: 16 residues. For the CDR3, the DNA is TGCGCCAGCAGTGACCGCTACAGGGGTGTCTCCTACGAGCAGTACTTC. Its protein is CASSDRYRGVSYEQYF.